This TCR beta chain was profiled in a study of blood T cell repertoires in COVID-19. The overall study: Donors in the United States, Italy and Spain gave samples during acute or convalescent COVID-19.

This CDR3 contains 13 residues. The V and J ends lost 9 bases and 2 bases, in that order; junction bases with no gene match: 6. Germline CDR1 and CDR2: LNHDA and SQIVND (reference sequence). In the original processing: Researchers report that nucleated cell counts were estimated from reference gene primer amplification. Sequencing was performed with immunoSEQ multiplex PCR; in TCRdb, only in-frame clones are kept and a portion is missing. The V and J calls and the clone size are those of that table, but D and trimming were determined from the DNA. The sample consists of about 320,000 clones, around nine tenths of them appearing once. Living in under 30 US areas, the participants were between roughly 18 and 90 years of age. Participants had their cohort set by participant-reported clinical history.

The V call is TRBV19, the J call TRBJ2-5, with 7 nucleotides matching TRBD1. Sequenced sample: PBMCs or T cells enriched from blood (not recorded which). The TCR sequence derives from a man between 60 and 75 years old who had recovered from COVID-19. The CDR3 loop reads CASHDRAQETQYF. In DNA form, the CDR3 reads TGTGCCAGCCACGACAGGGCACAAGAGACCCAGTACTTC.